These 3 T cell receptor beta chains came from one sample sequenced in a study of CD8 T cells in Susac syndrome. Random hexamers were used to reverse transcribe the RNA input (about 0.5 to 1 ug). TCRdb redid the calling of the immunoSEQ multiplex PCR reads with MiXCR, one entry per CDR3 protein. Of approximately 140,000 distinct CDR3 sequences listed, 65% to 90% are singletons. Sequenced input: CD8+ T cells from PBMCs. These receptors all come from a human donor with multiple sclerosis.

This clonotype came up a few times. The chain is built from TRBV13 and TRBJ2-7; tentatively, D is TRBD1 or TRBD2 (6 bases each). V lost 8 bases, J lost 6 bases, and 17 bases lay in between. This CDR3 is 13 amino acids long. From germline, CDR1 is PRHDT and CDR2 FYEKMQ (reference sequence). The CDR3 DNA sequence: TGTGCCAGCGGCGAAAGGGGGGAAGGCGAGCAGTACGTC. Its protein is CASGERGEGEQYV.

The chain joins TRBV7-6 to TRBJ1-3; 9 positions match TRBD1. Germline V gene data show CDR1 as SGHVS and CDR2 as FNYEAQ. V lost 4 bases and J lost 2; bases outside the gene matches: 3. This CDR3 spans 15 amino acids. The CDR3 protein is CASSSQGAPGNTIYF. Written as DNA, the CDR3 is TGTGCCAGCAGCTCACAGGGGGCCCCTGGAAACACCATATATTTT.

CDR3 loop: CSVDLRGRLLNTEAFF. The DNA for the CDR3 is TGCAGCGTTGATCTCAGGGGCCGCCTCCTGAACACTGAAGCTTTCTTT. V usage is TRBV29-1 and J usage is TRBJ1-1, with a tentative D call TRBD1 (6 bases). The CDR3 covers 16 residues. Germline values: CDR1 SQVTM, CDR2 ANQGSEA. The V end was cut by 3 bases, the J end by 0 bases, with 17 bases between.